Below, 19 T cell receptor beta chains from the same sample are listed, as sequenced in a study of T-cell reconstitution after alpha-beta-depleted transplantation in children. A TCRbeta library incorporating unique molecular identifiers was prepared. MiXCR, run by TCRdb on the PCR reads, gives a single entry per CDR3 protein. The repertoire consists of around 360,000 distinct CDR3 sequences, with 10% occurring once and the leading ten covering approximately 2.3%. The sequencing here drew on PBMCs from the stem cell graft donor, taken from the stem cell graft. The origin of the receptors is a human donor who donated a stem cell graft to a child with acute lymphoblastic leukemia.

The CDR3 DNA reads as TGTGCCAGTAGAAAGGGGCTGGGCACTGAAGCTTTCTTT. It yields the protein CASRKGLGTEAFF. The chain links TRBV7-3 to TRBJ1-1, with D tentatively TRBD1 (5 bases). There are 13 residues in the CDR3. Germline assignment: CDR1 SGHTA and CDR2 FQGTGA. Trimming took 9 bases from V and 4 from J, leaving 15 bases between them.

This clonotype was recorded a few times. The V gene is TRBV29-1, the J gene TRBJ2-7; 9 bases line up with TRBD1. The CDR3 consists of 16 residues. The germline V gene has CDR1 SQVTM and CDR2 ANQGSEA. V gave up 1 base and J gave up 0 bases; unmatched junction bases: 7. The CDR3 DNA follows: TGCAGCGTTGAAGTGGGGACAGGGATGAGCTCCTACGAGCAGTACTTC. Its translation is CSVEVGTGMSSYEQYF.

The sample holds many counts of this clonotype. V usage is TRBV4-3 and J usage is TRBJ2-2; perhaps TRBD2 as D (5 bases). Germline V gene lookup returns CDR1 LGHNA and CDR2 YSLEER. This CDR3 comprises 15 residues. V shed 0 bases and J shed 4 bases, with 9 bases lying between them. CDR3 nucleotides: TGCGCCAGCAGCCAAGAAAGGCGGGCCACCGGGGAGCTGTTTTTT. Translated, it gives CASSQERRATGELFF.

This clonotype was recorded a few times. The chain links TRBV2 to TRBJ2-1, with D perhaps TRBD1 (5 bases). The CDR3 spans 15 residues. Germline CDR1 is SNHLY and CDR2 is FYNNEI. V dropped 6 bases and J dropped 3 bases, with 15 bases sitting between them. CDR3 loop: CASRVGQGSYNEQFF. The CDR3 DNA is TGTGCCAGCAGAGTCGGGCAGGGAAGCTACAATGAGCAGTTCTTC.

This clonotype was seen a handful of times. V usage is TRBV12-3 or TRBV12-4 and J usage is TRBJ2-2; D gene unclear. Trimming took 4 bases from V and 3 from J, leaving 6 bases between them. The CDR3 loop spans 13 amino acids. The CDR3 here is CASSWWDTGELFF. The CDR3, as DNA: TGTGCCAGCAGTTGGTGGGACACCGGGGAGCTGTTTTTT.

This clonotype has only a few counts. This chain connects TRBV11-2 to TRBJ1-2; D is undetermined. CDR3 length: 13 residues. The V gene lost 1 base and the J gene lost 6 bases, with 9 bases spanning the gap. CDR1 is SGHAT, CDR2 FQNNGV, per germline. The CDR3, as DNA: TGTGCCAGCAGCTTAGGGCCGAAAGATGGCTACACCTTC. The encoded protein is CASSLGPKDGYTF.

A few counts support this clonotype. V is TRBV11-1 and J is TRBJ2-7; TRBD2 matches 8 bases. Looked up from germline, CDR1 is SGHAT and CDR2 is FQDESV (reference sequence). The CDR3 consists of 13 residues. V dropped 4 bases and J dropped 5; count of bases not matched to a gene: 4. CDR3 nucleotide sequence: TGTGCCAGCAGCTCCGGGACTAGGAACGAGCAGTACTTC. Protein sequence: CASSSGTRNEQYF.

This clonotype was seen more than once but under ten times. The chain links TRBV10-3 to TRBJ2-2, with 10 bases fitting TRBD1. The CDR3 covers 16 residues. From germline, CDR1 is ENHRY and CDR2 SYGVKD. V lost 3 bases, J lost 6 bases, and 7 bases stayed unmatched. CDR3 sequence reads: CAISDVGQGLAGELFF. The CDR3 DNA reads TGTGCCATCAGTGATGTGGGACAGGGGCTGGCCGGGGAGCTGTTTTTT.

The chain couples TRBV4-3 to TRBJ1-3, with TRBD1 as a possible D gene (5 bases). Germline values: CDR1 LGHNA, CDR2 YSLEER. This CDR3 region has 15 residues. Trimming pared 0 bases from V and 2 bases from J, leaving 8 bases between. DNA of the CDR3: TGCGCCAGCAGCCAAGACGGGACGGCTGGAAACACCATATATTTT. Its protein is CASSQDGTAGNTIYF.

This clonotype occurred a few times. The CDR3 DNA is TGTGCCACCAGCAGAGAGGTGGTGGGGCCCTGGTTACATTTT. Protein product: CATSREVVGPWLHF. The chain joins TRBV15 to TRBJ1-5, with D possibly TRBD1 on 5 matching bases. Germline lookup yields CDR1 LNHNV and CDR2 YYDKDF (reference sequence). The CDR3 sequence is 14 residues long. V was pared by 0 bases and J by 16 bases, with 19 bases between.

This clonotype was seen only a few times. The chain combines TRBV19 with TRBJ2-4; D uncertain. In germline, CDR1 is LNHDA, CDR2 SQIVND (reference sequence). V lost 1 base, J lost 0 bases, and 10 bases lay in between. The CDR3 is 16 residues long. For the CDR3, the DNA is TGTGCCAGTAGTATAGCACCGGGCCTAGCCAAAAACATTCAGTACTTC. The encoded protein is CASSIAPGLAKNIQYF.

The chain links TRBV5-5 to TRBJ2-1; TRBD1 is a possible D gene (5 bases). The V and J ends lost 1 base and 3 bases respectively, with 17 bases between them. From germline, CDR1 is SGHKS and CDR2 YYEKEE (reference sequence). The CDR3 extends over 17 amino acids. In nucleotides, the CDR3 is TGTGCCAGCAGCTTGTCGGCCTTGAGACAGTACTACAATGAGCAGTTCTTC. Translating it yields CASSLSALRQYYNEQFF. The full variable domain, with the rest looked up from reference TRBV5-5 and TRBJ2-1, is DAGVTQSPTHLIKTRGQQVTLRCSPISGHKSVSWYQQVLGQGPQFIFQYYEKEERGRGNFPDRFSARQFPNYSSELNVNALLLGDSALYLCASSLSALRQYYNEQFFGPGTRLTVL.

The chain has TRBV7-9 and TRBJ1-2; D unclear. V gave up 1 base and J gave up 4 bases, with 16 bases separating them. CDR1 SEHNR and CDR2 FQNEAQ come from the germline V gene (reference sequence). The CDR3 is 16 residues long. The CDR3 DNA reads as TGTGCCAGCAGCTTAGATATCAAGGGTGCTCTCTATGGCTACACCTTC. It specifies CASSLDIKGALYGYTF.

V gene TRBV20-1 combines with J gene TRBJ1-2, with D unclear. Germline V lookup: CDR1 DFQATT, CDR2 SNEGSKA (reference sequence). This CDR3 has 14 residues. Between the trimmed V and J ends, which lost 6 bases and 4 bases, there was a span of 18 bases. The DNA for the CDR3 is TGCAGTGCGTTTCCAATCACAGACTTCTATGGCTACACCTTC. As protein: CSAFPITDFYGYTF.

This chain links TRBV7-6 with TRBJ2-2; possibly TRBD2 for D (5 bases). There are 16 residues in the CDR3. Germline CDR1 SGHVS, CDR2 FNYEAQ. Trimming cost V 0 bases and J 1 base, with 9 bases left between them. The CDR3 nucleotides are TGTGCCAGCAGCTTAGCGGCTGCGGGGAACACCGGGGAGCTGTTTTTT. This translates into CASSLAAAGNTGELFF.

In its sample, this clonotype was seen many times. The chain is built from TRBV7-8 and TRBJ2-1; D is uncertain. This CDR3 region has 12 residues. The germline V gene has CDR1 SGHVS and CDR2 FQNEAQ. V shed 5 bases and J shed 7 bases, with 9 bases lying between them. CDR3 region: CASSPGPNEQFF. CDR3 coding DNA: TGTGCCAGCAGCCCTGGACCTAATGAGCAGTTCTTC.

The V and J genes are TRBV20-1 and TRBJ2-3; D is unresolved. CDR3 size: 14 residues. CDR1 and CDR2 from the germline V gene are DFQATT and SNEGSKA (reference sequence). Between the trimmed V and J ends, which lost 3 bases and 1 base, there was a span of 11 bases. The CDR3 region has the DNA TGCAGTGCTAGCCCTCGCGCCCGCACAGATACGCAGTATTTT. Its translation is CSASPRARTDTQYF.

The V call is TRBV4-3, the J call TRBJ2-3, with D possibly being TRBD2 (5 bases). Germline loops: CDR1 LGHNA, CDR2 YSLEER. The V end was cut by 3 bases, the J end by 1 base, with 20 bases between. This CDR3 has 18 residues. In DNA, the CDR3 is TGCGCCAGCAGCCAGTATACTCGGGGTGGACTTCGCACAGATACGCAGTATTTT. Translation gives CASSQYTRGGLRTDTQYF.

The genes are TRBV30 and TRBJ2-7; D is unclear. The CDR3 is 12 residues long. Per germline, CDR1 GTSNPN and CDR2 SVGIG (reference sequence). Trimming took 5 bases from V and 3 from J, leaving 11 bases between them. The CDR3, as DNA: TGTGCCTGGGGTCCTAGGTTCTACGAGCAGTACTTC. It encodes CAWGPRFYEQYF.